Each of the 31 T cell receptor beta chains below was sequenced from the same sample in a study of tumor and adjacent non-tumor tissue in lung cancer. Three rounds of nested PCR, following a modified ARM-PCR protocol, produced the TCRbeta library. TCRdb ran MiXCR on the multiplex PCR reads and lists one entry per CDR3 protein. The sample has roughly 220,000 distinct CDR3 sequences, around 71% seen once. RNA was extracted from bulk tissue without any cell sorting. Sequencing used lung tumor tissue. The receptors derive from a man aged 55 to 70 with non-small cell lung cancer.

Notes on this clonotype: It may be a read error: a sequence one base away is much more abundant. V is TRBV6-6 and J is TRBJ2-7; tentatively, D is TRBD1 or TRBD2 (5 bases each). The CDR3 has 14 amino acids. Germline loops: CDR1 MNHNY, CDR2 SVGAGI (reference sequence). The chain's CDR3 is CASKTGTPGNERYF. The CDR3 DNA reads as TGTGCCAGCAAAACCGGGACGCCTGGGAACGAGCGGTACTTC.

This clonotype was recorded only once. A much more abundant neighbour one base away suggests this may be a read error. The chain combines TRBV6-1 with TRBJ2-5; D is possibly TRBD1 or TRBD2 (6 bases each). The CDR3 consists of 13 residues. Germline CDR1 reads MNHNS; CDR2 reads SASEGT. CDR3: CVSSWGAGETQYF. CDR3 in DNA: TGTGTCAGCAGTTGGGGGGCCGGAGAGACCCAGTACTTC.

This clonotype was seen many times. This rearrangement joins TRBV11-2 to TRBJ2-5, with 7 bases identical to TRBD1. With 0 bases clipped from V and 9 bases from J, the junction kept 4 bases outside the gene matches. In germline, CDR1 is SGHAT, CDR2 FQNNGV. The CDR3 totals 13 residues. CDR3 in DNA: TGTGCCAGCAGCTTAGAGACCCAGGGGGCCCAGTACTTC. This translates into CASSLETQGAQYF.

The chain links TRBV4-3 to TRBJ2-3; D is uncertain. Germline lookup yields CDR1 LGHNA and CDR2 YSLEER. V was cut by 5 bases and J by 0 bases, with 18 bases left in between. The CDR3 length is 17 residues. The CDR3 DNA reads TGCGCCAGCAGCTGGATAGGGATTAGTGGGAGCACAGATACGCAGTATTTT. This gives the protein CASSWIGISGSTDTQYF.

The chain's CDR3 is CASSRPGAGNTEAFF. The CDR3 coding sequence is TGTGCCAGCAGTAGACCGGGGGCGGGGAACACTGAAGCTTTCTTT. The chain uses TRBV5-4 and TRBJ1-1; D perhaps matches TRBD1 (6 bases). Trimming removed 5 bases at V and 1 base at J, with 15 bases between. Germline loops: CDR1 SGHNT, CDR2 YYREEE (reference sequence). This CDR3 has 15 amino acids.

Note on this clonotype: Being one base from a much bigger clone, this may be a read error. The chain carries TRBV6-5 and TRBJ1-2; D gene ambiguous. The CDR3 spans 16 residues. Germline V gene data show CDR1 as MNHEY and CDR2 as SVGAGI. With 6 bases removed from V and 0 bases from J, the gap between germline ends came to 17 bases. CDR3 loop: CASRPRNLVPNYGYTF. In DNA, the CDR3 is TGTGCCAGCAGGCCCCGCAATCTGGTCCCTAACTATGGCTACACCTTC.

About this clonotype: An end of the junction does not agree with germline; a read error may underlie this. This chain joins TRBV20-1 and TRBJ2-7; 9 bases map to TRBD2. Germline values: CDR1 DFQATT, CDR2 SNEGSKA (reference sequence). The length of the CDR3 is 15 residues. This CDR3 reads CSARASSGASYKQYF. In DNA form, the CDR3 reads TGCAGTGCTAGGGCGTCTAGCGGGGCCTCCTACAAGCAGTACTTC.

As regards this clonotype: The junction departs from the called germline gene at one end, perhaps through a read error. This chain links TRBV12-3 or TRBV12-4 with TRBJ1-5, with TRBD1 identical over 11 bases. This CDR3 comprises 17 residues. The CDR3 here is CASSLGGQGANDPPQQF. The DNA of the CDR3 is TGTGCCAGCAGTTTAGGTGGACAGGGGGCGAACGATCCGCCCCAGCAGTTT.

CDR3 amino acids: CASRRQGANTEAFF. CDR3 in DNA: TGCGCCAGCAGACGACAGGGTGCGAACACTGAAGCTTTCTTT. The V gene is TRBV5-1, the J gene TRBJ1-1, with 7 bases that match TRBD1. The CDR3 contains 14 residues. The V gene's germline CDR1 is SGHRS and CDR2 YFSETQ. The junction had 5 bases not matched to a gene; V was cut back by 5 bases and J by 1 base.

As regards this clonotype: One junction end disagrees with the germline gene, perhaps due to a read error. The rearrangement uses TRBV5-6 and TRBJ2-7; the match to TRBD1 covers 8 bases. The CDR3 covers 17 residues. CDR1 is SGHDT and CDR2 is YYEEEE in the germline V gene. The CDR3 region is CTSSWTPQGASFYEQYF. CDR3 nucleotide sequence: TGTACCAGCAGCTGGACACCTCAGGGGGCGTCATTCTACGAGCAGTATTTC. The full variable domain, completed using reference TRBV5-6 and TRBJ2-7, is DAGVTQSPTHLIKTRGQQVTLRCSPKSGHDTVSWYQQALGQGPQFIFQYYEEEERQRGNFPDRFSGHQFPNYSSELNVNALLLGDSALYLCTSSWTPQGASFYEQYFGPGTRLTVT.

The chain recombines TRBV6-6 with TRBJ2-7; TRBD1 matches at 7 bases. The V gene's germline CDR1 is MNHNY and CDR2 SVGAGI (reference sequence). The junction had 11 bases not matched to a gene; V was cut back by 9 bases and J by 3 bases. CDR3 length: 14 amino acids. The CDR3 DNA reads TGTGCCAGTGCGCAGGGACAGCGTAACTACGAGCAGTACTTC. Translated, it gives CASAQGQRNYEQYF.

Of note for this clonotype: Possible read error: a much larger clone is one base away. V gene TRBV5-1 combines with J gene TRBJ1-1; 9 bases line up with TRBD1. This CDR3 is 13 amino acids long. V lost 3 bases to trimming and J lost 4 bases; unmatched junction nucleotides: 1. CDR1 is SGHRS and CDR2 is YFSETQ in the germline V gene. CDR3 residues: CASSSDRGTEAFF. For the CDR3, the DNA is TGCGCCAGCAGCTCGGACAGGGGCACTGAAGCTTTCTTT.

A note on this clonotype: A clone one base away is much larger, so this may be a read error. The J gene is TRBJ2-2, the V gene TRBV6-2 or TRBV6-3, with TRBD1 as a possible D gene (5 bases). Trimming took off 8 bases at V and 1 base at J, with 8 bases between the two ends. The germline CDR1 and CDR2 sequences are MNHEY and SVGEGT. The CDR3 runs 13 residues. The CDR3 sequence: CASRQRNTGELFF. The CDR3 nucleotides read TGTGCCAGCCGACAGAGGAACACCGGGGAGCTGTTTTTT.

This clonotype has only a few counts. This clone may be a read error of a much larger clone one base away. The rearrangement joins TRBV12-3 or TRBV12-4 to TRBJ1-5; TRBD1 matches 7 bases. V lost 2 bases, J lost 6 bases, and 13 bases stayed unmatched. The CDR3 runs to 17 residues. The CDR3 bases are TGTGCCAGCAGTTTAAGCAGGGGGAGTGAGGATAGTCAGCCCCAGCATTTT. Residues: CASSLSRGSEDSQPQHF.

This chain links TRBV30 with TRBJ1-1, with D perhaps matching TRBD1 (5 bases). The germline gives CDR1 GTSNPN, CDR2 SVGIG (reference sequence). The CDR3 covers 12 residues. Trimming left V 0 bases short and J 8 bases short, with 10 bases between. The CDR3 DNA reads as TGTGCCTGGAGTGTAAGGGGCAGGGAAGCTTTCTTT. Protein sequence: CAWSVRGREAFF.

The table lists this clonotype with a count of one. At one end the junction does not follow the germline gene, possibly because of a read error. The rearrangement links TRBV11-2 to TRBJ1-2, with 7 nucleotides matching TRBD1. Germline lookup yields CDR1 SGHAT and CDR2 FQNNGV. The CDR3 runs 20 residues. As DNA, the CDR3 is TGTGCCAGTAGCTTAAATCCAGGGGGACAGTTCAAAAAATCTGACTATGGCTACACCTTC. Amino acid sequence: CASSLNPGGQFKKSDYGYTF.

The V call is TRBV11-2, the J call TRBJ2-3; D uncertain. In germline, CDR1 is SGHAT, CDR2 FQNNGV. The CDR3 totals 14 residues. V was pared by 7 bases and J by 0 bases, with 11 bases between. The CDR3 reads CASILGQSTDTQYF. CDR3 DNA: TGTGCCAGCATCCTAGGGCAGAGCACAGATACGCAGTATTTT. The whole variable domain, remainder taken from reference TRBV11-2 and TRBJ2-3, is EAGVAQSPRYKIIEKRQSVAFWCNPISGHATLYWYQQILGQGPKLLIQFQNNGVVDDSQLPKDRFSAERLKGVDSTLKIQPAKLEDSAVYLCASILGQSTDTQYFGPGTRLTVL.

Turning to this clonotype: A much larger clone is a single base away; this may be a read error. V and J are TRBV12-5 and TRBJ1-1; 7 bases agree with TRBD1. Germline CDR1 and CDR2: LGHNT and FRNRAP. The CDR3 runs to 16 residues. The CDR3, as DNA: TGTGCTAGTGGTCCCGGGACAGCAAGTTTGAACACTGTAGCTTTCTTT. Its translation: CASGPGTASLNTVAFF. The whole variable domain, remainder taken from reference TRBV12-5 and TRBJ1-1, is DARVTQTPRHKVTEMGQEVTMRCQPILGHNTVFWYRQTMMQGLELLAYFRNRAPLDDSGMPKDRFSAEMPDATLATLKIQPSEPRDSAVYFCASGPGTASLNTVAFFGQGTRLTVV.

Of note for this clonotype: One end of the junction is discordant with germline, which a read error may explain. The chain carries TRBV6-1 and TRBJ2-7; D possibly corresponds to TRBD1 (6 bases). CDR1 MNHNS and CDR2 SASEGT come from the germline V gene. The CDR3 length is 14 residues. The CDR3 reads CVSSELGALVEQYF. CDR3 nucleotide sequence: TGTGTCAGCAGTGAGCTGGGGGCGCTGGTCGAGCAGTACTTC.

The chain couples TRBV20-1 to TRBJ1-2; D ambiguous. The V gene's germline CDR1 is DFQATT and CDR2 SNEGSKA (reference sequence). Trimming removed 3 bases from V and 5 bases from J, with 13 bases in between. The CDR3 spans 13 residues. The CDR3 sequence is CSASPPVNYGYTF. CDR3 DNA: TGCAGTGCTAGCCCGCCAGTTAATTATGGCTACACCTTC.

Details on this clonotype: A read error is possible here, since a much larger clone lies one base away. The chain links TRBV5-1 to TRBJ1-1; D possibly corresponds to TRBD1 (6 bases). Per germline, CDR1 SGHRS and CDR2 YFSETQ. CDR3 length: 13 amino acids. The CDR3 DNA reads TGCGCCAGCAGCGAGGGGGGTGGAACTGAATCTTTCTTT. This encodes CASSEGGGTESFF.

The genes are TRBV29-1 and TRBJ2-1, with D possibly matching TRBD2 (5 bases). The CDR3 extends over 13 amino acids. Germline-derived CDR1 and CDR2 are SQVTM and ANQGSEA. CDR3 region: CGAADSAANEQFF. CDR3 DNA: TGCGGCGCAGCGGACTCAGCGGCCAATGAGCAGTTCTTC.

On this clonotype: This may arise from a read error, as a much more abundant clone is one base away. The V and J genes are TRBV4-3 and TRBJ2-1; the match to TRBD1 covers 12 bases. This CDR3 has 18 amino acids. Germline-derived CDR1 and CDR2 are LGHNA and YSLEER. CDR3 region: CASSQGGTGGSGYTEQFF. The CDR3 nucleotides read TGCGCCAGCAGCCAAGGTGGGACAGGGGGCTCAGGATACACTGAGCAGTTCTTC.

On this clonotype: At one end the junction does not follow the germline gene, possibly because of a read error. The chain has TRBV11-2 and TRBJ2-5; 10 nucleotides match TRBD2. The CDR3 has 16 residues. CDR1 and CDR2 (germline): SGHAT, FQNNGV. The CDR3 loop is CGSSLVSGGHQETRYF. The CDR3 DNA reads TGTGGCAGCAGCTTAGTTAGCGGGGGGCACCAAGAGACCCGGTACTTC.

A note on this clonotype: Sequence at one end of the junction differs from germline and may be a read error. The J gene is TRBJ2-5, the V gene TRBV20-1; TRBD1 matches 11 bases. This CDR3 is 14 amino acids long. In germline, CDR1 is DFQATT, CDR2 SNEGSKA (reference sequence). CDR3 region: CSVRGGQGEDTQYF. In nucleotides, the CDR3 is TGCAGTGTTAGAGGGGGACAGGGGGAAGATACCCAGTACTTC.

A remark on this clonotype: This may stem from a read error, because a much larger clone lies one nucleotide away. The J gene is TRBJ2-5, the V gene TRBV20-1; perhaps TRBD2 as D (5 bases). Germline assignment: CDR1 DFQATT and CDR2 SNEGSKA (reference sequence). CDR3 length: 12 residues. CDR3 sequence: CSTSPSQETQYF. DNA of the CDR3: TGCAGTACTAGTCCCTCCCAAGAGACCCAGTACTTC.

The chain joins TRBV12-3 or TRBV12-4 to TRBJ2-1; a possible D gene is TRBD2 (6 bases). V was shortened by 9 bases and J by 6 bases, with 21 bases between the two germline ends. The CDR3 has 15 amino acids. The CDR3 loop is CASGQSRRGGNEQFF. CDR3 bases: TGTGCCAGTGGTCAGAGCAGGAGGGGCGGCAATGAGCAGTTCTTC.

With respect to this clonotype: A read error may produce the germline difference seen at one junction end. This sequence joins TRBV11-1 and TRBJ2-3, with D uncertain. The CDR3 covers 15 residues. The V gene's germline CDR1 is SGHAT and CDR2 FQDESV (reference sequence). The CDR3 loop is CANSLEAYSTYTQYF. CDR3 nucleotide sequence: TGTGCCAACAGCTTAGAGGCATATAGCACATATACGCAGTATTTT.

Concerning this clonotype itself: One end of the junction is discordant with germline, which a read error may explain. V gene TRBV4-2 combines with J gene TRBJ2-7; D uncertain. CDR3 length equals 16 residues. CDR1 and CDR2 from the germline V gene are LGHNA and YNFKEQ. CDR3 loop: CASSQEFPWISYELYF. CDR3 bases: TGTGCCAGCAGCCAAGAGTTCCCATGGATCTCCTACGAGCTGTACTTC.

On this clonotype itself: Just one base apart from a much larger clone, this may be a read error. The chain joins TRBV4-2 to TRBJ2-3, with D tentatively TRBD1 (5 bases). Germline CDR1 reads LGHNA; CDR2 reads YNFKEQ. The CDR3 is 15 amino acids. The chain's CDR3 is CAGSQDYQGTDTQYF. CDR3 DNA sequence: TGTGCCGGCAGCCAAGATTATCAGGGAACAGATACGCAGTATTTT.

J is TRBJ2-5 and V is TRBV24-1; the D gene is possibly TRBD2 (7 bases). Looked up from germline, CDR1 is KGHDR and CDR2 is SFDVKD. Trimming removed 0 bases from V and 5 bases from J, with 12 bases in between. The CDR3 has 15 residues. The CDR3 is CATSDLVRGGETQYF. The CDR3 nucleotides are TGTGCCACCAGTGATTTGGTCAGGGGAGGGGAGACCCAGTACTTC.